The 19 T cell receptor beta chains below were found in one sample sequenced in a study of control samples from healthy donors and cancer patients. Repertoires were generated with immunoSEQ multiplex PCR, while TCRdb's copy carries only in-frame clones and drops some. This sample yields under 150,000 clones, of which around 85% are seen a single time; approximately 8.6% belongs to the top ten. The sample was blood. Receptors were obtained from a woman aged 30 to 39 in good health.

The V and J genes are TRBV24-1 and TRBJ2-3, with no clear D. Germline V CDR1 and CDR2: KGHDR, SFDVKD. This CDR3 spans 15 amino acids. Trimming removed 3 bases from V and 2 bases from J, with 11 bases in between. This CDR3 reads CATSDPTGLTDTQYF. CDR3 nucleotides: TGTGCCACCAGTGATCCGACGGGTCTCACAGATACGCAGTATTTT.

This chain joins TRBV3-1 (or the pseudogene TRBV3-2) and TRBJ1-2; D is unclear. Trimming cost V 3 bases and J 4 bases, with 6 bases left between them. CDR3 length: 12 residues. Germline CDR1 LGHDT, CDR2 YNNKEL (reference sequence). For the CDR3, the DNA is TGTGCCAGCAGCCAGGAGCTCTATGGCTACACCTTC. Its translation is CASSQELYGYTF.

The chain combines TRBV9 with TRBJ2-1; 8 bases match TRBD2. Trimming at V came to 3 bases and at J to 10 bases, leaving 0 bases not matched to a gene. The CDR3 is 11 residues long. Germline V gives CDR1 SGDLS, CDR2 YYNGEE. The CDR3 spells CASSGGGEQFF. CDR3 in DNA: TGTGCCAGCAGCGGCGGGGGGGAGCAGTTCTTC.

The chain carries TRBV4-1 and TRBJ2-1; D unclear. Germline V gene data show CDR1 as MGHRA and CDR2 as YSYEKL. The CDR3 is 14 amino acids. V lost 1 base and J 3 bases, leaving 7 bases between the germline ends. CDR3 nucleotide sequence: TGCGCCAGCAGCCAAGTTCGAGACTACAATGAGCAGTTCTTC. Residues: CASSQVRDYNEQFF.

V is TRBV29-1 and J is TRBJ2-1; D is perhaps TRBD1 or TRBD2 (6 bases each). The germline V gene has CDR1 SQVTM and CDR2 ANQGSEA. The CDR3 totals 14 residues. The V end lost 6 bases, the J end lost 9 bases, and 21 bases lay between the germline ends. The CDR3 region has the DNA TGCAGCGTACCGACCCGACTAGGGGGTGGTGAGCAGTTCTTC. Protein sequence: CSVPTRLGGGEQFF.

This clone has just one count. The CDR3 region is CASSEALENQPQHF. In nucleotides, the CDR3 is TGTGCCAGCAGTGAAGCTCTCGAGAATCAGCCCCAGCATTTT. The gene calls are TRBV2 and TRBJ1-5, with D unresolved. The CDR3 sequence is 14 residues long. CDR1 and CDR2 (germline): SNHLY, FYNNEI. V was clipped by 0 bases and J by 4 bases, with 7 bases between them. Based on the CDR3 plus reference TRBV2 and TRBJ1-5, the full variable domain is EPEVTQTPSHQVTQMGQEVILRCVPISNHLYFYWYRQILGQKVEFLVSFYNNEISEKSEIFDDQFSVERPDGSNFTLKIRSTKLEDSAMYFCASSEALENQPQHFGDGTRLSIL.

The chain is built from TRBV5-5 and TRBJ1-5; possibly TRBD1 for D (5 bases). V was clipped by 4 bases and J by 0 bases, with 14 bases between them. Per germline, CDR1 SGHKS and CDR2 YYEKEE (reference sequence). The CDR3 contains 16 residues. CDR3 sequence: CASSPGLLNSNQPQHF. The CDR3 DNA is TGTGCCAGCAGCCCGGGGCTATTAAATAGCAATCAGCCCCAGCATTTT.

This clone showed up just once. The chain is built from TRBV11-2 and TRBJ1-4, with D unclear. This CDR3 is 15 amino acids long. The germline V gene has CDR1 SGHAT and CDR2 FQNNGV. Deletions cut 2 bases from V and 4 bases from J, with 11 bases between. The CDR3 nucleotides read TGTGCCAGCAGCTTACTGGGGTCGGGTAATGAAAAACTGTTTTTT. Protein product: CASSLLGSGNEKLFF.

This clone came up a few times. V and J are TRBV11-2 and TRBJ2-5, with 7 bases fitting TRBD2. Germline-derived CDR1 and CDR2 are SGHAT and FQNNGV. This CDR3 spans 15 amino acids. V gave up 7 bases and J gave up 1 base; unmatched junction bases: 9. The CDR3 sequence is CASTQLIAGQETQYF. The CDR3, as DNA: TGTGCCAGCACCCAACTGATAGCGGGCCAAGAGACCCAGTACTTC.

This sequence joins TRBV9 and TRBJ1-5; no definite D call. V shed 3 bases and J shed 1 base, with 11 bases lying between them. CDR3 size: 15 residues. Germline V gene lookup returns CDR1 SGDLS and CDR2 YYNGEE. This chain's CDR3 is CASSGAPASNQPQHF. The CDR3 DNA follows: TGTGCCAGCAGCGGGGCCCCAGCCAGCAATCAGCCCCAGCATTTT. The full variable domain, with the rest looked up from reference TRBV9 and TRBJ1-5, is DSGVTQTPKHLITATGQRVTLRCSPRSGDLSVYWYQQSLDQGLQFLIQYYNGEERAKGNILERFSAQQFPDLHSELNLSSLELGDSALYFCASSGAPASNQPQHFGDGTRLSIL.

The V and J genes are TRBV7-8 and TRBJ2-7; 10 bases are shared with TRBD2. Germline V gives CDR1 SGHVS, CDR2 FQNEAQ. Trimming removed 1 base from V and 5 bases from J; junction bases left unmatched: 5. The CDR3 spans 15 residues. In DNA form, the CDR3 reads TGTGCCAGCAGCTTAGTCCTAGCGGGAGCAGACGAGCAGTACTTC. Translating it yields CASSLVLAGADEQYF.

The chain couples TRBV19 to TRBJ1-4; TRBD1 might be the D (5 bases). Trimming shortened V by 2 bases and J by 7 bases, and 14 bases separated the two germline ends. The CDR3 contains 15 residues. CDR1 is LNHDA and CDR2 is SQIVND in the germline V gene (reference sequence). The CDR3 coding sequence is TGTGCCAGTAGTATACAGGGAGGATACGGTGAAAAACTGTTTTTT. It codes for CASSIQGGYGEKLFF.

This clone was detected ten times or more. The chain links TRBV5-1 to TRBJ2-1; TRBD2 agrees at 10 bases. The V segment lost 0 bases and the J segment 6 bases; nucleotides outside the gene matches: 9. Germline CDR1 and CDR2: SGHRS and YFSETQ. CDR3 length equals 17 residues. CDR3 region: CASSLEVGLAGVNEQFF. CDR3 bases: TGCGCCAGCAGCTTGGAGGTAGGGCTAGCGGGAGTCAATGAGCAGTTCTTC.

The chain employs TRBV5-1 and TRBJ2-2; D remains ambiguous. Trimming pared 5 bases from V and 3 bases from J, leaving 8 bases between. From germline, CDR1 is SGHRS and CDR2 YFSETQ. This CDR3 comprises 13 residues. The CDR3 is CASSLQDTGELFF. The CDR3 region has the DNA TGCGCCAGCAGTCTGCAAGACACCGGGGAGCTGTTTTTT.

The chain uses TRBV29-1 and TRBJ2-3, with D possibly matching TRBD2 (5 bases). The CDR3 totals 11 residues. Germline V gene sequence: CDR1 SQVTM, CDR2 ANQGSEA. V was clipped by 5 bases and J by 2 bases, with 5 bases between them. CDR3 nucleotides: TGCAGCGTTCGGGACACAGATACGCAGTATTTT. It codes for CSVRDTDTQYF.

The sample holds a few counts of this clone. V gene TRBV29-1 combines with J gene TRBJ1-2; TRBD1 aligns across 9 bases. Germline CDR1 and CDR2: SQVTM and ANQGSEA. This CDR3 spans 14 amino acids. V was clipped by 6 bases and J by 3 bases; unmatched bases: 8. The CDR3 loop is CSVDPTGGDYGYTF. The CDR3 region has the DNA TGCAGCGTAGATCCTACAGGGGGCGACTATGGCTACACCTTC.

The chain recombines TRBV3-1 (or the pseudogene TRBV3-2) with TRBJ2-7; 9 bases line up with TRBD2. Trimming took 6 bases from V and 1 from J; bases not matched to a gene: 4. CDR1 LGHDT and CDR2 YNNKEL come from the germline V gene (reference sequence). The length of the CDR3 is 14 residues. The CDR3 DNA sequence: TGTGCCAGCAGTCGGACTAGCGTTTCCTACGAGCAGTACTTC. It codes for CASSRTSVSYEQYF.

V gene TRBV3-1 (or the pseudogene TRBV3-2) combines with J gene TRBJ1-2, with a possible D match to TRBD1 (5 bases). The ends were cut back, 1 base at V and 4 bases at J, with 19 bases in the middle. Germline assignment: CDR1 LGHDT and CDR2 YNNKEL (reference sequence). The CDR3 sequence is 17 residues long. Here the CDR3 DNA reads TGTGCCAGCAGCCAAGGCAGTTATTATAAGGGGATCTATGGCTACACCTTC. It yields the protein CASSQGSYYKGIYGYTF.

The rearrangement uses TRBV6-1 and TRBJ1-2; tentatively, D is TRBD1 (6 bases). Germline CDR1 is MNHNS and CDR2 is SASEGT. The CDR3 is 12 amino acids. With 3 bases removed from V and 13 bases from J, the gap between germline ends came to 15 bases. The CDR3 loop is CASSDRVGGRTF. In DNA, the CDR3 is TGTGCCAGCAGTGACCGTGTGGGGGGCCGCACCTTC.